This entry lists 20 T cell receptor beta chains sequenced from one sample in a study of post-analysis software for immune sequencing data. Notes on the study in general: Five TRBV segments (TRBV5-6, TRBV5-1 and TRBV20-1 among them) occurred more frequently in patients than in controls.

No antigen is known for these receptors. The TCR beta cDNA libraries carried unique molecular identifiers. TCRdb analysed the PCR reads with MiXCR anew, one entry per CDR3 protein. The sample has roughly 600,000 distinct CDR3 sequences, around 44% seen once; the top ten hold approximately 1.7%. The sequencing sample was made of blood. The receptors here all came from a girl aged 5-17 years with multiple sclerosis.

The chain links TRBV9 to TRBJ2-5, with TRBD1 identical over 7 bases. V lost 8 bases to trimming and J lost 4 bases; unmatched junction nucleotides: 11. The CDR3 spans 14 residues. Per the germline V gene, CDR1 is SGDLS and CDR2 is YYNGEE. The CDR3 sequence is CASADRDSRETQYF. DNA of the CDR3: TGTGCCAGTGCCGACCGGGACAGCAGAGAGACCCAGTACTTC.

The chain employs TRBV12-3 or TRBV12-4 and TRBJ2-3; 10 bases fit TRBD2. V trimming: 3 bases; J trimming: 0 bases; junction bases outside the gene matches: 3. The CDR3 extends over 16 amino acids. The CDR3 loop reads CASSFGTSASTDTQYF. Here the CDR3 DNA reads TGTGCCAGCAGTTTCGGGACTAGCGCTAGCACAGATACGCAGTATTTT.

The V gene is TRBV5-1, the J gene TRBJ2-3; TRBD2 matches 8 bases. From germline, CDR1 is SGHRS and CDR2 YFSETQ. The V and J ends lost 3 bases and 9 bases, in that order; junction bases with no gene match: 12. The CDR3 runs to 15 residues. The CDR3 region has the DNA TGCGCCAGCAGCTCGATGAGCGGGGGCCCGGGGACGCAGTATTTT. This translates into CASSSMSGGPGTQYF.

This clonotype has at least ten counts. The gene calls are TRBV7-6 and TRBJ2-1; no clear D. Germline V gives CDR1 SGHVS, CDR2 FNYEAQ. V lost 4 bases to trimming and J lost 0 bases, with 4 bases between them. This CDR3 comprises 13 residues. DNA for the CDR3: TGTGCCAGCAGCTGGAGCTCCTACAATGAGCAGTTCTTC. Its protein product is CASSWSSYNEQFF.

The gene calls are TRBV7-2 and TRBJ2-3; weak D call: TRBD2 (7 bases). CDR3 length equals 14 residues. Germline CDR1 is SGHTA and CDR2 is FQGNSA. Trimming removed 5 bases at V and 6 bases at J, with 15 bases between. CDR3 sequence: CASSQDGGRDTQYF. The CDR3 DNA reads TGTGCCAGCAGCCAGGACGGGGGGCGGGATACGCAGTATTTT.

This clonotype was counted a single time. The CDR3 loop reads CASRSDRRNEKLFF. Written as DNA, the CDR3 is TGTGCCAGCAGATCAGACAGGAGAAATGAAAAACTGTTTTTT. The chain is built from TRBV6-2 or TRBV6-3 and TRBJ1-4; perhaps TRBD1 as D (6 bases). This CDR3 region has 14 residues. The ends were cut back, 6 bases at V and 5 bases at J, with 13 bases in the middle. The germline CDR1 and CDR2 sequences are MNHEY and SVGEGT.

This clonotype came up a few times. The chain is built from TRBV9 and TRBJ1-5, with D unresolved. Germline CDR1 SGDLS, CDR2 YYNGEE. Trimming left V 3 bases short and J 5 bases short, with 12 bases between. The length of the CDR3 is 14 residues. CDR3 protein: CASSGGGVDQPQHF. Here the CDR3 DNA reads TGTGCCAGCAGCGGGGGTGGGGTGGATCAGCCCCAGCATTTT.

This clonotype came up a few times. The J gene is TRBJ2-5, the V gene TRBV3-1; possibly TRBD1 for D (6 bases). Judging by the DNA end, TRBJ2-7 fits better; the J call may be wrong. The CDR3 length is 15 residues. Germline lookup yields CDR1 LGHDT and CDR2 YNNKEL (reference sequence). CDR3 coding DNA: TGTGCCAGCAGCCAAGCCACGGGACACAGCTACGAGCAGTACTTC. Amino acid sequence: CASSQATGHSYEQYF.

The chain combines TRBV20-1 with TRBJ2-2, with D perhaps matching TRBD1 (6 bases). Germline V CDR1 and CDR2: DFQATT, SNEGSKA (reference sequence). V was shortened by 3 bases and J by 5 bases, with 22 bases between the two germline ends. The CDR3 runs to 17 residues. The CDR3, as DNA: TGCAGTGCTAGTTCTATGGGACAACCAAAAGGGACCGGGGAGCTGTTTTTT. It encodes CSASSMGQPKGTGELFF.

This clonotype turned up a few times. V and J are TRBV12-3 or TRBV12-4 and TRBJ1-2; D not certain. The CDR3 runs to 14 residues. V was shortened by 6 bases and J by 3 bases, with 14 bases between the two germline ends. The CDR3, as DNA: TGTGCCAGCAGCCTCAATTGGGGAGACTATGGCTACACCTTC. This codes for CASSLNWGDYGYTF.

The chain links TRBV7-2 to TRBJ2-5; no firm D call. The CDR3 covers 15 residues. From germline, CDR1 is SGHTA and CDR2 FQGNSA. The ends were cut back, 1 base at V and 1 base at J, with 10 bases in the middle. CDR3 DNA: TGTGCCAGCAGCTTAGGGGCAGGCAGCCAAGAGACCCAGTACTTC. Protein product: CASSLGAGSQETQYF.

CDR3 DNA sequence: TGTGCCAGCAGCCTCCTACTCACAGGGGGCAATGAGCAGTTCTTC. Residues: CASSLLLTGGNEQFF. The gene calls are TRBV14 and TRBJ2-1; 8 nucleotides match TRBD1. The CDR3 runs to 15 residues. After removal of 4 bases from V and 6 bases from J, the junction contained 8 bases not matched to a gene. CDR1 is SGHDN and CDR2 is FVKESK in the germline V gene.

The table lists this clonotype with a few counts. The chain combines TRBV3-1 with TRBJ2-7, with 13 positions matching TRBD2. The CDR3 extends over 18 amino acids. The J segment lost 1 base and the V segment lost 0 bases, leaving 6 bases of the junction unmatched. Germline lookup yields CDR1 LGHDT and CDR2 YNNKEL (reference sequence). The CDR3 DNA is TGTGCCAGCAGCCAAGATCCGAGGACTAGCGGGAGATCCTACGAGCAGTACTTC. Protein sequence: CASSQDPRTSGRSYEQYF.

This clonotype was detected a few times. The chain combines TRBV10-3 with TRBJ2-7, with 12 nucleotides matching TRBD1. Germline V gives CDR1 ENHRY, CDR2 SYGVKD. V dropped 10 bases and J dropped 5; count of bases not matched to a gene: 6. This CDR3 region has 13 residues. CDR3 residues: CAKTGTGGHEQYF. For the CDR3, the DNA is TGTGCCAAAACCGGGACAGGGGGCCACGAGCAGTACTTC.

This chain connects TRBV27 to TRBJ2-1, with a weak D call TRBD1 (6 bases). The V end lost 7 bases, the J end lost 6 bases, and 19 bases lay between the germline ends. Germline V gives CDR1 MNHEY, CDR2 SMNVEV (reference sequence). This CDR3 spans 15 amino acids. The CDR3 loop reads CASTIQGRPPNEQFF. Written as DNA, the CDR3 is TGTGCCAGCACCATACAGGGACGCCCCCCCAATGAGCAGTTCTTC.

The chain links TRBV15 to TRBJ1-5; D is undetermined. V was cut by 2 bases and J by 4 bases, with 6 bases left in between. Per germline, CDR1 LNHNV and CDR2 YYDKDF (reference sequence). This CDR3 region has 13 residues. The CDR3 sequence is CATSRLGNQPQHF. The CDR3 DNA is TGTGCCACCAGCAGACTCGGGAATCAGCCCCAGCATTTT.

This chain joins TRBV6-5 and TRBJ2-3; D is perhaps TRBD2 (6 bases). V was pared by 6 bases and J by 4 bases, with 17 bases between. The CDR3 runs 15 residues. Germline V gene data show CDR1 as MNHEY and CDR2 as SVGAGI. The CDR3 DNA sequence: TGTGCCAGCAGCCTCCACCAACGGGGGTCAGATACGCAGTATTTT. It yields the protein CASSLHQRGSDTQYF.

The CDR3 here is CASSWGWGNEQFF. The CDR3 DNA is TGTGCCAGCAGTTGGGGATGGGGGAATGAGCAGTTCTTC. V gene TRBV12-3 or TRBV12-4 combines with J gene TRBJ2-1; the D gene could be TRBD1 or TRBD2 (5 bases each). Trimming stripped 4 bases from V and 7 bases from J, with 11 bases between. The CDR3 runs 13 residues.

This clonotype was seen a single time. The rearrangement links TRBV29-1 to TRBJ2-5; D is perhaps TRBD1 (6 bases). This CDR3 is 13 amino acids long. The germline V gene has CDR1 SQVTM and CDR2 ANQGSEA. V was cut by 5 bases and J by 2 bases, with 12 bases left in between. DNA of the CDR3: TGCAGCGTTCCGAACAGGGATCAAGAGACCCAGTACTTC. Its protein is CSVPNRDQETQYF.

The chain recombines TRBV9 with TRBJ2-1; 11 bases align to TRBD2. The CDR3 covers 17 residues. With V trimmed by 0 bases and J by 3 bases, 5 bases remained unmatched. Germline values: CDR1 SGDLS, CDR2 YYNGEE. In DNA, the CDR3 is TGTGCCAGCAGCGTAGGCTCGACTAGCGGGGTCTACAATGAGCAGTTCTTC. Amino acid sequence: CASSVGSTSGVYNEQFF.